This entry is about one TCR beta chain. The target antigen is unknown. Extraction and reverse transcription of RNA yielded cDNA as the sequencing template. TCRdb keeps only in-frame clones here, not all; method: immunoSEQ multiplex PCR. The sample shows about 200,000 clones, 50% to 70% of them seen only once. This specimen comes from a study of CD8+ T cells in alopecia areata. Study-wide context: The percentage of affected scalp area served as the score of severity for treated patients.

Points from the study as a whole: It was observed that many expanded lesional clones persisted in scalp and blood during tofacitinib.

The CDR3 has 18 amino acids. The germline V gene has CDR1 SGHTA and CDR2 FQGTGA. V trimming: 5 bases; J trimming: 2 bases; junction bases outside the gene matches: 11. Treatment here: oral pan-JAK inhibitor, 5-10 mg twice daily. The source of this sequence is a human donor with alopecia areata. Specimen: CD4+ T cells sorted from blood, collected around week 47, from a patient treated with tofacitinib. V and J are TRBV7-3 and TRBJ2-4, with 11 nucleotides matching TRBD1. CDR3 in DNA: TGTGCCAGCAGCCCCCGGGACAGGGGGTCGTTTACCAAAAACATTCAGTACTTC. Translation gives CASSPRDRGSFTKNIQYF.